The 5 T cell receptor beta chains reported below all come from one sample, sequenced in a study of T cells in localized non-small cell lung cancer. The method was immunoSEQ multiplex PCR; TCRdb's version includes in-frame clones alone and lacks a portion of them. The data contain about 83,000 clones, 80% of them singletons. The input for sequencing was peripheral blood, taken before any cancer treatment. These receptors all come from a female donor older than 55 with stage I lung adenocarcinoma.

This sequence joins TRBV7-8 and TRBJ2-1; D ambiguous. Germline lookup yields CDR1 SGHVS and CDR2 FQNEAQ. The CDR3 loop spans 16 amino acids. The V and J ends lost 4 bases and 0 bases respectively, with 13 bases between them. The CDR3 is CASSYMSRSSYNEQFF. The CDR3 bases are TGTGCCAGCAGCTATATGTCTCGGAGCTCCTACAATGAGCAGTTCTTC.

The chain combines TRBV19 with TRBJ1-1; unclear D gene. This CDR3 is 14 amino acids long. Germline V gives CDR1 LNHDA, CDR2 SQIVND (reference sequence). Trimming left V 5 bases short and J 1 base short, with 11 bases between. The CDR3 DNA follows: TGTGCCAGTAGTTCCGGACGCCAGAACACTGAAGCTTTCTTT. Residues: CASSSGRQNTEAFF.

The chain links TRBV5-1 to TRBJ2-7, with unresolved D. V was pared by 0 bases and J by 0 bases, with 10 bases between. Per germline, CDR1 SGHRS and CDR2 YFSETQ. The CDR3 length is 15 residues. As DNA, the CDR3 is TGCGCCAGCAGCTTGGGAACACTGACCTCCTACGAGCAGTACTTC. Its protein is CASSLGTLTSYEQYF.

V and J are TRBV28 and TRBJ2-1; 7 bases align to TRBD1. The CDR3 extends over 17 amino acids. CDR1 and CDR2 (germline): MDHEN, SYDVKM. Trimming cost V 3 bases and J 4 bases; bases outside gene matches: 12. CDR3: CASSFEGATASYNEQFF. The CDR3 DNA is TGTGCCAGCAGTTTTGAGGGGGCGACCGCGTCTTACAATGAGCAGTTCTTC.

Many counts were recorded for this clone. The rearrangement links TRBV6-5 to TRBJ2-7; 8 nucleotides align to TRBD1. Germline V gene sequence: CDR1 MNHEY, CDR2 SVGAGI. V lost 5 bases to trimming and J lost 1 base; unmatched junction nucleotides: 1. This CDR3 is 13 amino acids long. The CDR3 reads CASSQGASYEQYF. In nucleotides, the CDR3 is TGTGCCAGCAGTCAGGGGGCGTCCTACGAGCAGTACTTC.